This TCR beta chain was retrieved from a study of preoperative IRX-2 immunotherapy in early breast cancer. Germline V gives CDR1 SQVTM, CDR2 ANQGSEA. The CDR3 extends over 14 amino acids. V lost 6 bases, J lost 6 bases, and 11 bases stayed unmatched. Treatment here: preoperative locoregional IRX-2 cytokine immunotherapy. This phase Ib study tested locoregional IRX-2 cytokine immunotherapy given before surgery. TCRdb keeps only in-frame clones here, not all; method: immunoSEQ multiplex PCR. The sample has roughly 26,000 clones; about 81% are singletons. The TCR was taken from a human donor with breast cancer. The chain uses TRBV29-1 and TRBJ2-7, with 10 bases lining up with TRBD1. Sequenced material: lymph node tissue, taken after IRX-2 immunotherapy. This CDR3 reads CSVYKGTGVSEQYF. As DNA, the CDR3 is TGCAGCGTATATAAAGGGACAGGGGTTTCCGAGCAGTACTTC.